The T cell receptor beta chain described here comes from a study of OX40 agonist ivuxolimab in advanced cancers. With respect to the entire study: The costimulatory receptor OX40 (CD134) was targeted by ivuxolimab, a fully human IgG2 agonistic monoclonal antibody. Intravenous ivuxolimab was administered to patients every 2 weeks at six dose levels: 0.01, 0.1, 0.3, 1.5, 3 and 10 mg/kg. A male proportion of 82.7% and a mean age of about 60 years, ranging from roughly 23 to 90, were recorded for the dose-escalation cohort. The point of sequencing TCRbeta in the periphery was to test whether ivuxolimab changed TCR sequence diversity and drove clonal T-cell expansion. Among the roughly 50 dose-escalation patients, around 20 had hepatocellular carcinoma, about 15 melanoma, 9 renal cell carcinoma and 9 head and neck cancer. Prior anti-PD-1, anti-PD-L1 or anti-CTLA-4 therapy was permitted, and approximately 41% of dose-escalation patients had received checkpoint inhibitors. Partial responses were achieved by three dose-escalation patients, of whom one had hepatocellular carcinoma and two had cutaneous melanoma. The paper covers the monotherapy dose-escalation part of the phase I ivuxolimab trial, which included N of about 50 patients.

Results and caveats for the whole study, not just this receptor: Which antigens the clonally expanded peripheral T cells were specific for was not determined. Low levels of normalized T-cell clonal expansion were also shown by some nonresponding patients. In the 0.1-3.0 mg/kg groups, partial responders had among the lowest normalized peripheral clonal expansion, particularly in CD8+ T cells. Clonal expansion of both CD4+ and CD8+ blood T cells was observed from baseline to week 6 at doses 0.1 to 3.0 mg/kg. After ivuxolimab, expanded clones were on average more numerous among CD8+ T cells than among CD4+ T cells.

Genomic DNA was extracted from sorted cells for sequencing of the TCRbeta CDR3 region. The immunoSEQ Assay was used for sequencing of TCRbeta CDR3 regions. TCRdb stores this immuneACCESS table with in-frame sequences only. Part of the clones is absent; in the studies checked, under half of the shortfall reflects unresolved V genes, and no reason is known for the rest. In all, the sample holds 20,000 or so clones, and roughly 78% of those were seen once. The ten largest clones represent more than 25% of the sample. As encoded in the germline V gene, CDR1 is SGHDN while CDR2 is FVKESK. Compared with germline, V lacks 5 bases and J lacks 2 bases; bases without a gene match: 11. Taken from cysteine to phenylalanine, the CDR3 has 17 residues. The DNA shown is the 51-base CDR3, in frame from base 1. Patients with a history of autoimmune disease or receiving systemic immunosuppression were excluded from the trial. In every dose cohort, peripheral blood was drawn for TCR sequencing at baseline, cycle 4 day 1, and cycle 7 day 1. Samples were obtained from an open-label, multicenter, first-in-human phase I dose-escalation trial of ivuxolimab. The trial enrolled adults with locally advanced or metastatic head and neck squamous cell, hepatocellular, melanoma or renal cell carcinoma. CD4+ and CD8+ T cells were sorted separately from peripheral blood before TCR sequencing.

Comment on this clone: There is no known antigen for this receptor. Base qualities are not recorded, but no much larger clone differs from it by a single base.

The sequence was collected from an adult with an advanced solid tumor such as melanoma, head and neck, liver or kidney cancer. The V gene is TRBV14 and the J gene is TRBJ2-2; 7 nucleotides in the junction match TRBD1. The starting material was CD4+ or CD8+ T cells sorted from blood, obtained in a trial of the OX40 agonist ivuxolimab. The nucleotide sequence reads as follows: TGTGCCAGCAGCTTTACCGGGACAGTTATCAACACCGGGGAGCTGTTTTTT. Translated, this is CASSFTGTVINTGELFF.